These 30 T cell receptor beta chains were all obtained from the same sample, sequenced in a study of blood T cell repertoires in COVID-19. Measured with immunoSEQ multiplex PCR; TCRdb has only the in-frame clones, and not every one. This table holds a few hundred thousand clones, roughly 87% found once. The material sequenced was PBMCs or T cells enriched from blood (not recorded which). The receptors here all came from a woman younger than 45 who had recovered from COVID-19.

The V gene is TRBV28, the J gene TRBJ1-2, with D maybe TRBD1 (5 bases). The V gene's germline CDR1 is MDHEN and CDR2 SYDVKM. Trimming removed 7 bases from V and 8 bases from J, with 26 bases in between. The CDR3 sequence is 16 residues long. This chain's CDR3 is CASTPDSGPARIGYTF. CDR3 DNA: TGTGCCAGCACCCCCGATTCAGGGCCGGCGAGGATCGGCTACACCTTC.

CDR3 amino acids: CASSSRGEGAAYEQYF. DNA for the CDR3: TGCGCCAGCAGCTCTAGGGGTGAGGGGGCGGCCTACGAGCAGTACTTC. This sequence joins TRBV5-1 and TRBJ2-7; 7 nucleotides align to TRBD1. The CDR3 has 16 residues. J gave up 2 bases and V 3 bases, and 11 bases lay outside the gene matches. Germline loops: CDR1 SGHRS, CDR2 YFSETQ.

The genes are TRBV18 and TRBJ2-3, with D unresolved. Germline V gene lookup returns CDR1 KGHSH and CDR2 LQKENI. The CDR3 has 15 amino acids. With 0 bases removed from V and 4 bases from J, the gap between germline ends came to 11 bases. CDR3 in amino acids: CASSPPRVGADTQYF. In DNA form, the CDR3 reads TGTGCCAGCTCACCACCCCGGGTGGGTGCAGATACGCAGTATTTT.

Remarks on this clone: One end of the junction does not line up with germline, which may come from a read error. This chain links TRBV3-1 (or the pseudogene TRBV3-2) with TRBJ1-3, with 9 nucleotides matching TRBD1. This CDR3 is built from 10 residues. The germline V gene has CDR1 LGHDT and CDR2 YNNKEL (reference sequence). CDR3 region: CASSHRTGVF. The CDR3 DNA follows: TGTGCCAGCAGCCATAGGACAGGGGTTTTT.

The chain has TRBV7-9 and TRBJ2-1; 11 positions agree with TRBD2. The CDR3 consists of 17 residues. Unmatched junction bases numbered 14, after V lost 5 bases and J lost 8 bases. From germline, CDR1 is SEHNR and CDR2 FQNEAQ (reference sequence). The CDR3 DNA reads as TGTGCCAGCAGCGAAAGGCCGGGACTAGCGGAGGTGGATGAGCAGTTCTTC. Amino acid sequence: CASSERPGLAEVDEQFF.

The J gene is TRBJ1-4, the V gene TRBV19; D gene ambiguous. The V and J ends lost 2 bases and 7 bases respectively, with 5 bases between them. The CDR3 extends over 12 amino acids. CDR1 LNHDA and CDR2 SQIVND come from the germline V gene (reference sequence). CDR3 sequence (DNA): TGTGCCAGTAGTATACGGGTTGAAAAACTGTTTTTT. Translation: CASSIRVEKLFF. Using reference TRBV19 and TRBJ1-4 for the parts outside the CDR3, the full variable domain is DGGITQSPKYLFRKEGQNVTLSCEQNLNHDAMYWYRQDPGQGLRLIYYSQIVNDFQKGDIAEGYSVSREKKESFPLTVTSAQKNPTAFYLCASSIRVEKLFFGSGTQLSVL.

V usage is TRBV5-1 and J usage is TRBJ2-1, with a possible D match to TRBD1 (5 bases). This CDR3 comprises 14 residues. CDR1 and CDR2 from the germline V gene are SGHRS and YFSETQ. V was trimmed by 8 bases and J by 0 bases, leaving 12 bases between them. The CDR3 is CARRTSPSYNEQFF. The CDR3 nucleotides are TGCGCCAGAAGGACATCACCCTCCTACAATGAGCAGTTCTTC.

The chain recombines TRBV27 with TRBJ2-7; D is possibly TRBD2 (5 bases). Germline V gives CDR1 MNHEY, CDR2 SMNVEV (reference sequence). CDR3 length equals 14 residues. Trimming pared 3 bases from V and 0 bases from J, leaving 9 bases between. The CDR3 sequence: CASSFNRDSYEQYF. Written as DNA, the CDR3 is TGTGCCAGCAGTTTTAATCGGGACTCCTACGAGCAGTACTTC.

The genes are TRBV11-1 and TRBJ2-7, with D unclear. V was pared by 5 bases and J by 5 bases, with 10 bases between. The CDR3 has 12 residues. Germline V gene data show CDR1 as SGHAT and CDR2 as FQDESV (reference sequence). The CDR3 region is CASSNRPDEQYF. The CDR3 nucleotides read TGTGCCAGCAGCAACCGTCCGGACGAGCAGTACTTC.

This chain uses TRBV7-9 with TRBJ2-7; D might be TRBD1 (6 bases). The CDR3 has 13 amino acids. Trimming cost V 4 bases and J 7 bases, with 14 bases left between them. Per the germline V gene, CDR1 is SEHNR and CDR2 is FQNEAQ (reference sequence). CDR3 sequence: CASSSTGPGEQYF. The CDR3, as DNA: TGTGCCAGCAGCTCTACAGGGCCGGGAGAGCAGTACTTC.

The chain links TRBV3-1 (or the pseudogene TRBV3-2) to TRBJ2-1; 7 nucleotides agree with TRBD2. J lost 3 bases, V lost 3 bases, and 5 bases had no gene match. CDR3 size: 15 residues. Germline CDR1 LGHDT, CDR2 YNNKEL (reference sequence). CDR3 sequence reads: CASSHLADIYNEQFF. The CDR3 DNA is TGTGCCAGCAGCCACCTAGCGGACATCTACAATGAGCAGTTCTTC.

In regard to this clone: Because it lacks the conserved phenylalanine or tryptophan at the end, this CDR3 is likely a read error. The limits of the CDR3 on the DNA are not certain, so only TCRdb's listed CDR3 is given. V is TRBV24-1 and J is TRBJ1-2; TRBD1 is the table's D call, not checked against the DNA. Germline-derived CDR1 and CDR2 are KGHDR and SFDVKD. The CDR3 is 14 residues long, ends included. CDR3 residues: CATSADPLARTETG.

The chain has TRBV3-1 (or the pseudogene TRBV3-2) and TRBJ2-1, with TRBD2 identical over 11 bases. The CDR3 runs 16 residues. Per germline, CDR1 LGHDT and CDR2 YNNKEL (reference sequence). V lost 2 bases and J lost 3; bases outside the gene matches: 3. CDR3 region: CASSQLLAGVYNEQFF. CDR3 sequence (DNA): TGTGCCAGCAGCCAACTACTAGCGGGAGTCTACAATGAGCAGTTCTTC.

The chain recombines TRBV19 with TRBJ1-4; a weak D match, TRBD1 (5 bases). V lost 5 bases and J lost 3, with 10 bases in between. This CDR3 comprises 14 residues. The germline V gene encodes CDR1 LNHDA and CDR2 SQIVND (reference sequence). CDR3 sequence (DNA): TGTGCCAGTAGTGGGGGGGGATCTAATGAAAAACTGTTTTTT. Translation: CASSGGGSNEKLFF.

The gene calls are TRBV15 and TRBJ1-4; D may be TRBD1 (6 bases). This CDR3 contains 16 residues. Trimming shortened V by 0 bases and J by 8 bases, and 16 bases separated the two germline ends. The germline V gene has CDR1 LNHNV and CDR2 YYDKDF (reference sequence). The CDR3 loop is CATSRDLRGLEEKLFF. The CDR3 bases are TGTGCCACCAGCAGAGATCTCAGGGGACTAGAAGAAAAACTGTTTTTT.

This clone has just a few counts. Here the CDR3 DNA reads TGTGCCAGCAGATCGGGACAGGGAGCCAATGAGCAGTTCTTC. Translating gives CASRSGQGANEQFF. This rearrangement joins TRBV2 to TRBJ2-1, with 9 bases identical to TRBD1. Germline CDR1 and CDR2: SNHLY and FYNNEI. The CDR3 is 14 residues long. Losses at the gene ends were 6 bases for V and 6 bases for J; bases not matched to a gene: 6. Looking up the rest from reference TRBV2 and TRBJ2-1 gives the full variable domain: EPEVTQTPSHQVTQMGQEVILRCVPISNHLYFYWYRQILGQKVEFLVSFYNNEISEKSEIFDDQFSVERPDGSNFTLKIRSTKLEDSAMYFCASRSGQGANEQFFGPGTRLTVL.

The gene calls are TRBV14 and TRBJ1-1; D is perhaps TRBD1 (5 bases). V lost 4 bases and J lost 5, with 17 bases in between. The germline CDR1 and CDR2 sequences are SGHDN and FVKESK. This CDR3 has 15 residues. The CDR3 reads CASSLYDGGWTEAFF. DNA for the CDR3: TGTGCCAGCAGCCTTTATGACGGGGGATGGACTGAAGCTTTCTTT.

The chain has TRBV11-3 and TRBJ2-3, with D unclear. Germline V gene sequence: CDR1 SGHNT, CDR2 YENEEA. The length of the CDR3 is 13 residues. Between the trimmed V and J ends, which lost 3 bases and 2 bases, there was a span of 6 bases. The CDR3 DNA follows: TGTGCCAGCAGCTTCCAGGTCACAGATACGCAGTATTTT. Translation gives CASSFQVTDTQYF.

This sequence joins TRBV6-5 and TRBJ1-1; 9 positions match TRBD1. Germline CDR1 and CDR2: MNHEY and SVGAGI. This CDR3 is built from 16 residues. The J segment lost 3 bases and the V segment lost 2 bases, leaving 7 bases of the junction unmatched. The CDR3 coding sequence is TGTGCCAGCAGTTACGTTTACAGGGGGCCGGACACTGAAGCTTTCTTT. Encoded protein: CASSYVYRGPDTEAFF.

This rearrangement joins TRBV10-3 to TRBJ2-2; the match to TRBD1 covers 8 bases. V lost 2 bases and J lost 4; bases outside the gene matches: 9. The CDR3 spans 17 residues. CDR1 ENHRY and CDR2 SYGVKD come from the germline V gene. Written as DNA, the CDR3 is TGTGCCATCAGTGAGACGCAGGGGGCCGGGGGCACCGGGGAGCTGTTTTTT. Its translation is CAISETQGAGGTGELFF.

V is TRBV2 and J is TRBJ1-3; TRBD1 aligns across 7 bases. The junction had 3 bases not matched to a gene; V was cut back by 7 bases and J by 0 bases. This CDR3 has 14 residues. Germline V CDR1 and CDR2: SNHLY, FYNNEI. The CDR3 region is CASTRTGSGNTIYF. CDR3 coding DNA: TGTGCCAGCACCAGGACAGGCTCTGGAAACACCATATATTTT.

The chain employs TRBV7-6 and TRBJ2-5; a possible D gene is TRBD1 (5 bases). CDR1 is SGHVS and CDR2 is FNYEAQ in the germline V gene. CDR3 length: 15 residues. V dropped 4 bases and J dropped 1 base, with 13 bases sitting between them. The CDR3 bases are TGTGCCAGCAGCTCGCAGGGAAGGGGCCAAGAGACCCAGTACTTC. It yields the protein CASSSQGRGQETQYF.

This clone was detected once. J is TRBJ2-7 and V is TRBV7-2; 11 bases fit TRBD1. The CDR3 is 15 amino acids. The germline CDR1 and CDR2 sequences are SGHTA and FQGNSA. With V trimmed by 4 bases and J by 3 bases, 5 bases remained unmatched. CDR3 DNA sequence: TGTGCCAGCAGCTCCCGGGACAGGGGGGACTACGAGCAGTACTTC. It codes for CASSSRDRGDYEQYF.

The CDR3 DNA reads as TGCGCCAGCAGCCCTGACAGGAATTGGAGCTATGGCTACACCTTC. Amino acids: CASSPDRNWSYGYTF. This chain links TRBV4-1 with TRBJ1-2; a possible D gene is TRBD1 (6 bases). Germline CDR1 reads MGHRA; CDR2 reads YSYEKL. CDR3 size: 15 residues. V shed 4 bases and J shed 4 bases, with 16 bases lying between them.

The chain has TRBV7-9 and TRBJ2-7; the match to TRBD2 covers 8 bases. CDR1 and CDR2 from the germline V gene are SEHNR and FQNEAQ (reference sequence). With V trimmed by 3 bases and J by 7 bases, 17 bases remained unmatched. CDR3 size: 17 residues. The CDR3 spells CASSFSSLAVEVGEQYF. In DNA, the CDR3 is TGTGCCAGCAGCTTCTCCTCACTAGCGGTAGAGGTAGGGGAGCAGTACTTC.

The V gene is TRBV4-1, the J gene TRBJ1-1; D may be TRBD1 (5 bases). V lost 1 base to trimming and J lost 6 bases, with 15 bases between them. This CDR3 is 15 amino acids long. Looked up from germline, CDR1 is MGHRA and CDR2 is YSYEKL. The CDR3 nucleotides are TGCGCCAGCAGCCAAGTTGTCAGAAGGGGCCCTGAAGCTTTCTTT. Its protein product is CASSQVVRRGPEAFF.

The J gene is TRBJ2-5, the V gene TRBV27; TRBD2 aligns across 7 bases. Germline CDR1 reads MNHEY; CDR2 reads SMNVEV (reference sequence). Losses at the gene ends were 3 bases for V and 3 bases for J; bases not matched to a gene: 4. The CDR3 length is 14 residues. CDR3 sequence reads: CASSFNGGKETQYF. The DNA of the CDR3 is TGTGCCAGCAGTTTTAACGGGGGGAAAGAGACCCAGTACTTC.

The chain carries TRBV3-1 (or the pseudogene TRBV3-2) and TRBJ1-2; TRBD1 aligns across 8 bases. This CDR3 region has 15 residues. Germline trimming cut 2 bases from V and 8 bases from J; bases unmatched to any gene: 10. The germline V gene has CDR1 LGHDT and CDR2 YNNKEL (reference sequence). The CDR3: CASSQRTGIIAGYTF. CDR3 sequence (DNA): TGTGCCAGCAGCCAAAGGACAGGGATCATCGCGGGCTACACCTTC.

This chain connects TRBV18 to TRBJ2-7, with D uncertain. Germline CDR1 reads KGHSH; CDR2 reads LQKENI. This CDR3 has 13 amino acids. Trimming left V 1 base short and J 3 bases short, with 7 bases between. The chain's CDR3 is CASSPRQDYEQYF. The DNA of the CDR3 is TGTGCCAGCTCACCACGGCAGGACTACGAGCAGTACTTC. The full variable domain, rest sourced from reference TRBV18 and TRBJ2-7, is NAGVMQNPRHLVRRRGQEARLRCSPMKGHSHVYWYRQLPEEGLKFMVYLQKENIIDESGMPKERFSAEFPKEGPSILRIQQVVRGDSAAYFCASSPRQDYEQYFGPGTRLTVT.

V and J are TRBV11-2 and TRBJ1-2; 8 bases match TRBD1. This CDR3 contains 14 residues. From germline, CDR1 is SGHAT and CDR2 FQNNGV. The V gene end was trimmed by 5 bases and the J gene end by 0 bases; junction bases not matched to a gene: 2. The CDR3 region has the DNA TGTGCCAGCAGCGGACAGGGAGCTAACTATGGCTACACCTTC. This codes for CASSGQGANYGYTF.